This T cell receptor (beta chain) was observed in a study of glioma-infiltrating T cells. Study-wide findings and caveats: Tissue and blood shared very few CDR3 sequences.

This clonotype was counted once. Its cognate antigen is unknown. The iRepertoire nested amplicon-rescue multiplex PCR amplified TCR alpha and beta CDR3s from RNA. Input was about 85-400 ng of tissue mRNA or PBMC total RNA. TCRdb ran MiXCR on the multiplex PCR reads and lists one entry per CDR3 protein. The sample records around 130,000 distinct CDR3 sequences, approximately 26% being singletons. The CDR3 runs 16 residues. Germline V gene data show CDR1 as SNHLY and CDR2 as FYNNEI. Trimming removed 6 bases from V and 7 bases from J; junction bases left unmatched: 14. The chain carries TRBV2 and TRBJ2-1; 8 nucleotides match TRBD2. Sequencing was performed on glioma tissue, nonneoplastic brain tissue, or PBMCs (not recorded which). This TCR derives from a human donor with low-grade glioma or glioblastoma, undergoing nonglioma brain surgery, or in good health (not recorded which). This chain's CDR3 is CASSQEGAGAMNEQFF. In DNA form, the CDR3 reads TGTGCCAGCAGCCAAGAGGGAGCGGGGGCGATGAATGAGCAGTTCTTC.